This T cell receptor (beta chain) was captured in a study of cytomegalovirus exposure and HLA in healthy donors. Vbeta (60) and Jbeta (13) primers were used in the PCR. Assay: immunoSEQ multiplex PCR; the TCRdb copy retains only in-frame clones and omits some. The sample records around 100,000 clones, roughly 79% being singletons. CDR3 length equals 15 residues. V shed 2 bases and J 3 bases; nucleotides not matched to a gene: 4. Germline V gene data show CDR1 as SGHDT and CDR2 as YYEEEE. Sequencing used PBMCs. The chain recombines TRBV5-6 with TRBJ2-2, with 7 bases identical to TRBD1. The receptor was isolated from a man aged 45-60 years in good health and CMV-seropositive. Here the CDR3 reads CASSFEGAYTGELFF. For the CDR3, the DNA is TGTGCCAGCAGCTTTGAGGGGGCCTACACCGGGGAGCTGTTTTTT.